The 11 T cell receptor beta chains below all came from one sample that was sequenced in a study of T cells in Graves' hyperthyroidism and ophthalmopathy. The CDR3 regions of TCR beta were amplified from RNA transcripts. When the TCR CDR3 underwent first-round RT-PCR, the HTBI primer set was used. One entry per CDR3 protein, called by TCRdb with MiXCR from the multiplex PCR reads. The table shows fewer than 550,000 distinct CDR3 sequences, with approximately 15% occurring only once. What was sequenced was blood. The receptors shown here come from a woman aged 18-29 years with Graves' hyperthyroidism.

The chain carries TRBV7-9 and TRBJ2-3, with D maybe TRBD1 (5 bases). With 5 bases removed from V and 0 bases from J, the gap between germline ends came to 9 bases. The CDR3 length is 14 residues. The V gene's germline CDR1 is SEHNR and CDR2 FQNEAQ (reference sequence). CDR3 sequence reads: CASSPQVSTDTQYF. The CDR3 bases are TGTGCCAGCAGCCCACAGGTTAGCACAGATACGCAGTATTTT. Complete variable domain (other parts from reference TRBV7-9 and TRBJ2-3): DTGVSQNPRHKITKRGQNVTFRCDPISEHNRLYWYRQTLGQGPEFLTYFQNEAQLEKSRLLSDRFSAERPKGSFSTLEIQRTEQGDSAMYLCASSPQVSTDTQYFGPGTRLTVL.

This clonotype came up many times. This chain joins TRBV14 and TRBJ2-3; the D gene is possibly TRBD1 (5 bases). This CDR3 region has 16 residues. The V end lost 1 base, the J end lost 3 bases, and 14 bases lay between the germline ends. Germline V gene data show CDR1 as SGHDN and CDR2 as FVKESK. The CDR3 bases are TGTGCCAGCAGCCAAGTGCTGGCAGGGTGGACAGATACGCAGTATTTT. Residues: CASSQVLAGWTDTQYF.

The chain joins TRBV6-1 to TRBJ1-1, with a possible D match to TRBD1 (6 bases). V shed 6 bases and J shed 3 bases, with 14 bases lying between them. Germline assignment: CDR1 MNHNS and CDR2 SASEGT. This CDR3 is 14 amino acids long. CDR3 sequence (DNA): TGTGCCAGCAGGCACAGGGTAAAGGACACTGAAGCTTTCTTT. Translated, it gives CASRHRVKDTEAFF.

Many counts were recorded for this clonotype. This sequence joins TRBV7-9 and TRBJ2-5, with a weak D call TRBD1 (6 bases). The CDR3 consists of 15 residues. V lost 7 bases and J lost 2, with 17 bases in between. Germline loops: CDR1 SEHNR, CDR2 FQNEAQ (reference sequence). CDR3 DNA: TGTGCCAGCACTCTTTCCGGGACAATTCAAGAGACCCAGTACTTC. Protein product: CASTLSGTIQETQYF.

This clonotype was seen repeatedly, ten times or more. V usage is TRBV5-1 and J usage is TRBJ1-2, with 7 positions matching TRBD1. The CDR3 consists of 14 residues. Germline CDR1 SGHRS, CDR2 YFSETQ. Trimming took 2 bases from V and 5 from J; bases not matched to a gene: 6. CDR3 bases: TGCGCCAGCAGCTTTAACCCACAGGGGTATGGCTACACCTTC. It yields the protein CASSFNPQGYGYTF.

This clonotype was observed many times. This chain connects TRBV28 to TRBJ2-7; D possibly corresponds to TRBD2 (5 bases). The CDR3 spans 13 residues. V was cut by 3 bases and J by 3 bases, with 9 bases left in between. CDR1 and CDR2 (germline): MDHEN, SYDVKM. CDR3 protein: CASSFVGNYEQYF. In DNA form, the CDR3 reads TGTGCCAGCAGTTTTGTCGGGAACTACGAGCAGTACTTC.

The chain uses TRBV20-1 and TRBJ2-1; D remains ambiguous. Trimming took off 0 bases at V and 10 bases at J, with 16 bases between the two ends. The CDR3 is made up of 14 amino acids. Germline-derived CDR1 and CDR2 are DFQATT and SNEGSKA (reference sequence). DNA of the CDR3: TGCAGTGCTAGAGATCGAAGCTTCCAATGGGAGCAGTTCTTC. Translated: CSARDRSFQWEQFF.

This clonotype has a handful of counts. This chain connects TRBV4-1 to TRBJ2-5; D uncertain. Germline lookup yields CDR1 MGHRA and CDR2 YSYEKL. This CDR3 region has 16 residues. Trimming removed 1 base at V and 3 bases at J, with 15 bases between. The CDR3 spells CASSQVGRKTEETQYF. The DNA for the CDR3 is TGCGCCAGCAGCCAAGTGGGTCGGAAAACTGAAGAGACCCAGTACTTC.

This clonotype was counted a few times. The chain is built from TRBV20-1 and TRBJ1-6, with D perhaps TRBD1 (5 bases). V lost 3 bases and J lost 14, with 20 bases in between. The CDR3 sequence is 14 residues long. The germline V gene has CDR1 DFQATT and CDR2 SNEGSKA (reference sequence). The CDR3 protein is CSASLGLGGTSLHF. The CDR3 DNA reads as TGCAGTGCTAGTTTGGGGCTCGGCGGCACATCCCTCCACTTT.

At least ten counts were recorded for this clonotype. The V and J genes are TRBV3-1 and TRBJ2-7; possible D gene TRBD2, 6 bases. There are 14 residues in the CDR3. Germline assignment: CDR1 LGHDT and CDR2 YNNKEL (reference sequence). Trimming stripped 0 bases from V and 8 bases from J, with 14 bases between. CDR3 residues: CASSQDWRGPQQYF. The CDR3 nucleotides read TGTGCCAGCAGCCAAGATTGGAGGGGACCCCAGCAGTACTTC.

The chain combines TRBV3-1 with TRBJ2-1; D is possibly TRBD2 (7 bases). The germline gives CDR1 LGHDT, CDR2 YNNKEL (reference sequence). V dropped 0 bases and J dropped 4 bases, with 19 bases sitting between them. This CDR3 has 18 amino acids. The CDR3 coding sequence is TGTGCCAGCAGCCAAGAGGGGGCGGGCGGGAGCGCATACAATGAGCAGTTCTTC. Encoded protein: CASSQEGAGGSAYNEQFF.